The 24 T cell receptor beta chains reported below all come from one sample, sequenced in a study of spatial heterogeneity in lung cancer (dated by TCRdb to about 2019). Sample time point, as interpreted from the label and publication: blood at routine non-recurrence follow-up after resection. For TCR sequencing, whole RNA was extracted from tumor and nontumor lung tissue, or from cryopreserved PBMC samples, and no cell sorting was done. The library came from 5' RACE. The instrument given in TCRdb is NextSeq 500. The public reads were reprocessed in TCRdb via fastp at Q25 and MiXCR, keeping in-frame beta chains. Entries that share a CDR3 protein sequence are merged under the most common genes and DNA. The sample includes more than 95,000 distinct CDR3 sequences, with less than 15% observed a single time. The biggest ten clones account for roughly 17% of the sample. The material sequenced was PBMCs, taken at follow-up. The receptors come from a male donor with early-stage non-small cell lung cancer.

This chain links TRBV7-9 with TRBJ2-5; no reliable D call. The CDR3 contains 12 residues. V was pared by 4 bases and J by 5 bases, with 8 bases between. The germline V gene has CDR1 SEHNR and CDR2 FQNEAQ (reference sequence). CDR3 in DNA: TGTGCCAGCAGCTACCGACCGGAGACCCAGTACTTC. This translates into CASSYRPETQYF.

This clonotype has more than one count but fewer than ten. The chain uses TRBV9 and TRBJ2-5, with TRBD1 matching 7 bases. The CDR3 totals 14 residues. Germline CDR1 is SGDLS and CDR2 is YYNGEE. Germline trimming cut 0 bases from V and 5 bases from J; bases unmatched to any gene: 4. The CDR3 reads CASSVDGQAETQYF. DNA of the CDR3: TGTGCCAGCAGCGTAGACGGACAGGCGGAGACCCAGTACTTC.

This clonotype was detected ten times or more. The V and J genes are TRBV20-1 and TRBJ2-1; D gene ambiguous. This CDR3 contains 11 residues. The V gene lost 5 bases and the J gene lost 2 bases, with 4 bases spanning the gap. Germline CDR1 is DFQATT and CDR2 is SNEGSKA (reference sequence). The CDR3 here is CSAGTYNEQFF. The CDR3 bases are TGCAGTGCTGGGACCTACAATGAGCAGTTCTTC.

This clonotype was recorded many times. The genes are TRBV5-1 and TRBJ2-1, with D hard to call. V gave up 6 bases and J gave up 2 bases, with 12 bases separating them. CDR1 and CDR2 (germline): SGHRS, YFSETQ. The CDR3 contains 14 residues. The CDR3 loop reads CASTRDATYNEQFF. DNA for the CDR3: TGCGCCAGCACTAGGGATGCGACCTACAATGAGCAGTTCTTC.

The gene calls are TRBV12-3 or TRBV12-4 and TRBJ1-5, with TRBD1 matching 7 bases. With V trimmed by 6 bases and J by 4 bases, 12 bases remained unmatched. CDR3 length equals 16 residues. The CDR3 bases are TGTGCCAGCAGAGAAGCCGGACAGGAGGGGAATCAGCCCCAGCATTTT. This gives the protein CASREAGQEGNQPQHF.

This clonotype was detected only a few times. Here the CDR3 DNA reads TGCAGTGCTCATAGCGGCCCACCGTTGAGCACAGATACGCAGTATTTT. Residues: CSAHSGPPLSTDTQYF. The rearrangement links TRBV20-1 to TRBJ2-3; a possible D gene is TRBD2 (6 bases). CDR1 is DFQATT, CDR2 SNEGSKA, per germline (reference sequence). V was trimmed by 5 bases and J by 0 bases, leaving 18 bases between them. The CDR3 extends over 16 amino acids.

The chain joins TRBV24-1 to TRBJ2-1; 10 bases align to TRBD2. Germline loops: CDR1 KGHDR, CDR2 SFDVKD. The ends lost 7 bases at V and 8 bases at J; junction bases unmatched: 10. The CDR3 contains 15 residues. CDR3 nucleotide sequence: TGTGCCACCAGCCCCCGGAGCGGGGGGGCATATGAGCAGTTCTTC. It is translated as CATSPRSGGAYEQFF.

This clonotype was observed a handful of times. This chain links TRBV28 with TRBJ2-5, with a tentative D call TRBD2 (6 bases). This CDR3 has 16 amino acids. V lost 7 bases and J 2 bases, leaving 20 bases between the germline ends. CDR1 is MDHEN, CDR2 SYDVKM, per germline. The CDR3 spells CASTQAPGVGQETQYF. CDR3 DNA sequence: TGTGCCAGCACCCAAGCGCCGGGGGTAGGGCAAGAGACCCAGTACTTC.

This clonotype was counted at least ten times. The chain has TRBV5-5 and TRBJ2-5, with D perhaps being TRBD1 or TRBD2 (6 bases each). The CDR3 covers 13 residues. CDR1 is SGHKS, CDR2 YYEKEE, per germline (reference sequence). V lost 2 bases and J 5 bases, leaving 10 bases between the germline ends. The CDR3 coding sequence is TGTGCCAGCAGCTTTGGGGGGCGCGAGACCCAGTACTTC. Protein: CASSFGGRETQYF. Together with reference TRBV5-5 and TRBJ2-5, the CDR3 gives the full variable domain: DAGVTQSPTHLIKTRGQQVTLRCSPISGHKSVSWYQQVLGQGPQFIFQYYEKEERGRGNFPDRFSARQFPNYSSELNVNALLLGDSALYLCASSFGGRETQYFGPGTRLLVL.

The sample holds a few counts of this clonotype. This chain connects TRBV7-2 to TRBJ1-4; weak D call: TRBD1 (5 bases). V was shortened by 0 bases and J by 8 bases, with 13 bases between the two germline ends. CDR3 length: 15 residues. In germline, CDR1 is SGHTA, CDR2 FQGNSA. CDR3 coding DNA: TGTGCCAGCAGCTTAGCGCGGGGGGTAGGAGAAAAACTGTTTTTT. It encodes CASSLARGVGEKLFF.

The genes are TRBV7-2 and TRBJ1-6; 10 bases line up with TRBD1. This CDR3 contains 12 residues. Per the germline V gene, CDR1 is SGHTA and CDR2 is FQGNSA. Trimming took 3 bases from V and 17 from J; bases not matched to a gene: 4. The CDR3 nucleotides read TGTGCCAGCAGCTTCTACGGGACAGGGGTCCACTTT. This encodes CASSFYGTGVHF.

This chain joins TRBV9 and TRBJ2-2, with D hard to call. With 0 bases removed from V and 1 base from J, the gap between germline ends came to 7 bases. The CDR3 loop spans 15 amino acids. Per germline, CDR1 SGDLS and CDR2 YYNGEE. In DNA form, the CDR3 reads TGTGCCAGCAGCGTAGCTCAGTTGAACACCGGGGAGCTGTTTTTT. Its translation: CASSVAQLNTGELFF. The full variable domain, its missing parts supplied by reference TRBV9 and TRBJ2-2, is DSGVTQTPKHLITATGQRVTLRCSPRSGDLSVYWYQQSLDQGLQFLIQYYNGEERAKGNILERFSAQQFPDLHSELNLSSLELGDSALYFCASSVAQLNTGELFFGEGSRLTVL.

The chain's CDR3 is CASSLAGYNEKLFF. The CDR3 DNA reads as TGTGCCAGCAGCTTAGCAGGGTATAATGAAAAACTGTTTTTT. The V gene is TRBV7-9, the J gene TRBJ1-4; D ambiguous. The V end was cut by 0 bases, the J end by 4 bases, with 6 bases between. This CDR3 comprises 14 residues. In germline, CDR1 is SEHNR, CDR2 FQNEAQ (reference sequence).

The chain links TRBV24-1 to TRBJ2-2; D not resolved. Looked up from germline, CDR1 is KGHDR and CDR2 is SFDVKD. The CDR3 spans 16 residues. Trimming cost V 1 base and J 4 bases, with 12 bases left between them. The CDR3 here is CATSDFAVPITGELFF. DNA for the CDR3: TGTGCCACCAGTGATTTCGCGGTTCCAATCACCGGGGAGCTGTTTTTT.

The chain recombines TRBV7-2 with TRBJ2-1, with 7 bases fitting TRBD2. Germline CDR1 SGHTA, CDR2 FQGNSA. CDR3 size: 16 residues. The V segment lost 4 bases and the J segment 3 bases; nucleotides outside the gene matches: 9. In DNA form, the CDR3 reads TGTGCCAGCAGCTCCCCCGGGACTAACCTCTACAATGAGCAGTTCTTC. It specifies CASSSPGTNLYNEQFF. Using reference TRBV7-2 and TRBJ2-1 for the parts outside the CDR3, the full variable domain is GAGVSQSPSNKVTEKGKDVELRCDPISGHTALYWYRQSLGQGLEFLIYFQGNSAPDKSGLPSDRFSAERTGGSVSTLTIQRTQQEDSAVYLCASSSPGTNLYNEQFFGPGTRLTVL.

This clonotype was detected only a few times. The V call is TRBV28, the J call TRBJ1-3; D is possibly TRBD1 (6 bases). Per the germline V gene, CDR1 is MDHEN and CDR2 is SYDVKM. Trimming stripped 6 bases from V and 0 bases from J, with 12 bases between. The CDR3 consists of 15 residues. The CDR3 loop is CASSPGAISGNTIYF. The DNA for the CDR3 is TGTGCCAGCAGCCCGGGGGCCATCTCTGGAAACACCATATATTTT. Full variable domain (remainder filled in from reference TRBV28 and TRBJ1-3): DVKVTQSSRYLVKRTGEKVFLECVQDMDHENMFWYRQDPGLGLRLIYFSYDVKMKEKGDIPEGYSVSREKKERFSLILESASTNQTSMYLCASSPGAISGNTIYFGEGSWLTVV.

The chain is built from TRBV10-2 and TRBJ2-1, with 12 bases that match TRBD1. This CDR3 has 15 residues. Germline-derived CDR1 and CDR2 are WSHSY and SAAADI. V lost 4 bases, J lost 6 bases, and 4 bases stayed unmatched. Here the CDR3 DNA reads TGCGCCAGCAGTGCCGGGACAGGGGGCTTCAATGAGCAGTTCTTC. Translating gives CASSAGTGGFNEQFF.

In nucleotides, the CDR3 is TGCGCCAGCAGCCAAGGACGGAGGAACACTGAAGCTTTCTTT. It encodes CASSQGRRNTEAFF. This chain joins TRBV4-1 and TRBJ1-1, with unresolved D. This CDR3 contains 14 residues. V was pared by 1 base and J by 1 base, with 7 bases between. Looked up from germline, CDR1 is MGHRA and CDR2 is YSYEKL.

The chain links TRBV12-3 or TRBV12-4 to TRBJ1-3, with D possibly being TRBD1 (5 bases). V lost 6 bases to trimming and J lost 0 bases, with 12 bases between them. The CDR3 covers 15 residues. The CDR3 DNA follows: TGTGCCAGCAGGTTACAGGAGCACTCTGGAAACACCATATATTTT. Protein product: CASRLQEHSGNTIYF.

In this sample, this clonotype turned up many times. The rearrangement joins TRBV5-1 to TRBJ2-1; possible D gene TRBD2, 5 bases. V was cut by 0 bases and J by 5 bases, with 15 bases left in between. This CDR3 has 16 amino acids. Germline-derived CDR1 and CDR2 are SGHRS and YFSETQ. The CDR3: CASSLERGLADNEQFF. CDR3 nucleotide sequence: TGCGCCAGCAGCTTGGAAAGAGGGCTAGCAGACAATGAGCAGTTCTTC.

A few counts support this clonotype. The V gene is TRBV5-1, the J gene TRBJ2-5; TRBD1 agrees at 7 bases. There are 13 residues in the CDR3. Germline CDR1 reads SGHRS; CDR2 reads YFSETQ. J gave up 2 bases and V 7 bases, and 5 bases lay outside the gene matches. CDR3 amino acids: CASSGTAQETQYF. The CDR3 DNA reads TGCGCCAGCTCCGGGACAGCTCAAGAGACCCAGTACTTC.

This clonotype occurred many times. The CDR3 sequence is CASSTGGLYEQYF. As DNA, the CDR3 is TGTGCCAGCAGTACAGGGGGCCTCTACGAGCAGTACTTC. The genes are TRBV7-9 and TRBJ2-7; 9 bases map to TRBD1. J lost 3 bases, V lost 6 bases, and 3 bases had no gene match. Germline CDR1 reads SEHNR; CDR2 reads FQNEAQ (reference sequence). CDR3 length: 13 amino acids.

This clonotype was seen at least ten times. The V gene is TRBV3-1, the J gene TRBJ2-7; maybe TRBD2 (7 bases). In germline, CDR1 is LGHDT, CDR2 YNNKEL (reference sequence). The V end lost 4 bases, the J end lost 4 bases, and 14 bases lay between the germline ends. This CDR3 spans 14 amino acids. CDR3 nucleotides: TGTGCCAGCAGCCTCGCGGGGGCCAGGTACGAGCAGTACTTC. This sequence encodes CASSLAGARYEQYF.

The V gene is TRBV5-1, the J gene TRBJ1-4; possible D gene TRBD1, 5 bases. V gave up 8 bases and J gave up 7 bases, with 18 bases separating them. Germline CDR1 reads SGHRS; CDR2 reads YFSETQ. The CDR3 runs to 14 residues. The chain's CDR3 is CASMEGNQGEKLFF. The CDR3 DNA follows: TGCGCCAGTATGGAGGGTAATCAGGGTGAAAAACTGTTTTTT.